The next 30 T cell receptor beta chains were all read from a single sample in a study of T-cell memory formation after mild COVID-19. One entry per CDR3 protein, called by TCRdb with MiXCR from the 5' RACE reads. The table has under 300,000 distinct CDR3 sequences, under 20% seen once. Source material: PBMCs or a T cell subset sorted from them (not recorded which). The receptor set was obtained from a man younger than 35 who had mild COVID-19 (a few samples of this study predate the infection). Cell type and time point are not known.

This chain uses TRBV7-9 with TRBJ2-3; TRBD2 might be the D (7 bases). Germline loops: CDR1 SEHNR, CDR2 FQNEAQ (reference sequence). The CDR3 covers 15 residues. Trimming took off 0 bases at V and 6 bases at J, with 13 bases between the two ends. CDR3 protein: CASSLAGGPRDTQYF. Here the CDR3 DNA reads TGTGCCAGCAGCTTAGCGGGGGGGCCGCGTGATACGCAGTATTTT.

V and J are TRBV10-3 and TRBJ1-1, with 10 bases identical to TRBD1. V dropped 6 bases and J dropped 5; count of bases not matched to a gene: 3. Germline V gives CDR1 ENHRY, CDR2 SYGVKD. The CDR3 covers 13 residues. CDR3 DNA sequence: TGTGCCATCAGGGGGACAGGGGATACTGAAGCTTTCTTT. Amino acids: CAIRGTGDTEAFF.

V is TRBV6-2 or TRBV6-3 and J is TRBJ2-1; either TRBD1 or TRBD2 may fit D (5 bases each). CDR1 and CDR2 (germline): MNHEY, SVGEGT. The CDR3 is made up of 13 amino acids. Deletions cut 2 bases from V and 15 bases from J, with 17 bases between. The DNA of the CDR3 is TGTGCCAGCAGTTACGTCGGAGGCCAGGGTCCGTTCTTC. Protein sequence: CASSYVGGQGPFF.

CDR3 nucleotides: TGTGCCAGCAGAGGACAGTTTGGATCACCCCTCCACTTT. This codes for CASRGQFGSPLHF. The rearrangement joins TRBV25-1 to TRBJ1-6, with a weak D call TRBD1 (6 bases). Trimming cost V 6 bases and J 10 bases, with 13 bases left between them. CDR3 length: 13 amino acids. Per the germline V gene, CDR1 is MGHDK and CDR2 is SYGVNS.

This clonotype came up a few times. The rearrangement links TRBV4-1 to TRBJ2-3; tentative D call: TRBD1 (6 bases). With 4 bases removed from V and 6 bases from J, the gap between germline ends came to 11 bases. Germline V gene lookup returns CDR1 MGHRA and CDR2 YSYEKL. The CDR3 is 13 residues long. In DNA, the CDR3 is TGCGCCAGCAGCCCCGGGACAAAGGATACGCAGTATTTT. Protein product: CASSPGTKDTQYF.

The J gene is TRBJ1-2, the V gene TRBV6-5; perhaps TRBD1 as D (5 bases). V was trimmed by 0 bases and J by 3 bases, leaving 11 bases between them. Germline V gene sequence: CDR1 MNHEY, CDR2 SVGAGI. This CDR3 contains 15 residues. The CDR3 reads CASSYSIPGDYGYTF. The CDR3 DNA reads TGTGCCAGCAGTTACTCGATTCCGGGGGACTATGGCTACACCTTC.

The rearrangement uses TRBV29-1 and TRBJ2-7; D perhaps matches TRBD2 (5 bases). The CDR3 extends over 11 amino acids. V was pared by 4 bases and J by 9 bases, with 13 bases between. Germline CDR1 SQVTM, CDR2 ANQGSEA. CDR3 nucleotides: TGCAGCGTTGTAGACACTCGGGGGCAGTACGTC. Residues: CSVVDTRGQYV.

This clonotype occurred a few times. Here the CDR3 DNA reads TGTGCCAGCAGCCCGGACTACTCCTACAATGAGCAGTTCTTC. Translation gives CASSPDYSYNEQFF. The J gene is TRBJ2-1, the V gene TRBV4-2, with a possible D match to TRBD2 (6 bases). Germline V gene sequence: CDR1 LGHNA, CDR2 YNFKEQ. The CDR3 is made up of 14 amino acids. V was trimmed by 4 bases and J by 0 bases, leaving 7 bases between them.

This clonotype was seen many times. The chain is built from TRBV7-2 and TRBJ2-3, with a possible D match to TRBD1 (5 bases). The CDR3 length is 16 residues. V lost 7 bases and J lost 2, with 19 bases in between. Germline CDR1 and CDR2: SGHTA and FQGNSA. The CDR3 sequence: CASTPLGRATTDTQYF. As DNA, the CDR3 is TGTGCCAGCACCCCCTTAGGCAGGGCGACCACAGATACGCAGTATTTT.

The V call is TRBV7-2, the J call TRBJ2-2; D remains unclear. Looked up from germline, CDR1 is SGHTA and CDR2 is FQGNSA. V was trimmed by 8 bases and J by 7 bases, leaving 8 bases between them. CDR3 length: 11 amino acids. CDR3 in DNA: TGTGCCAGCCATGGGGTCGGGGAGCTGTTTTTT. As protein: CASHGVGELFF.

A few counts support this clonotype. The chain has TRBV20-1 and TRBJ2-3; tentative D call: TRBD1 (6 bases). Between the trimmed V and J ends, which lost 2 bases and 1 base, there was a span of 19 bases. Germline V CDR1 and CDR2: DFQATT, SNEGSKA (reference sequence). The CDR3 loop spans 17 amino acids. The CDR3 loop is CSARSVGGALRTDTQYF. The CDR3 DNA follows: TGCAGTGCTAGAAGTGTAGGGGGAGCTTTACGCACAGATACGCAGTATTTT.

The rearrangement joins TRBV6-2 or TRBV6-3 to TRBJ2-1; 10 positions match TRBD1. V trimming: 5 bases; J trimming: 8 bases; junction bases outside the gene matches: 6. Per germline, CDR1 MNHEY and CDR2 SVGEGT. This CDR3 is built from 14 residues. CDR3 in DNA: TGTGCCAGCAGTGTGGACAGGGGGGTCTATGAGCAGTTCTTC. The encoded protein is CASSVDRGVYEQFF.

This clonotype was counted many times. CDR3 sequence reads: CASSQAGTSGAPAKNIQYF. As DNA, the CDR3 is TGCGCCAGCAGCCAAGCCGGGACTAGCGGGGCCCCAGCCAAAAACATTCAGTACTTC. This chain connects TRBV4-3 to TRBJ2-4, with 13 bases identical to TRBD2. V lost 1 base, J lost 0 bases, and 6 bases stayed unmatched. The CDR3 runs to 19 residues. Germline V gene sequence: CDR1 LGHNA, CDR2 YSLEER.

This clonotype was observed at least ten times. The chain couples TRBV11-2 to TRBJ1-4; possibly TRBD1 for D (5 bases). CDR3 length: 14 amino acids. V was cut by 5 bases and J by 7 bases, with 14 bases left in between. CDR1 SGHAT and CDR2 FQNNGV come from the germline V gene. The CDR3: CASSQQEFSEKLFF. The CDR3 DNA sequence: TGTGCCAGCAGCCAACAGGAATTTAGTGAAAAACTGTTTTTT.

The table lists this clonotype with many counts. This chain connects TRBV29-1 to TRBJ1-1, with D hard to call. The germline gives CDR1 SQVTM, CDR2 ANQGSEA. Trimming took 6 bases from V and 1 from J, leaving 15 bases between them. The CDR3 has 14 residues. The CDR3 loop is CSVAPGFGNTEAFF. The DNA of the CDR3 is TGCAGCGTCGCGCCCGGTTTTGGGAACACTGAAGCTTTCTTT.

The chain employs TRBV27 and TRBJ1-2; TRBD1 matches at 10 bases. The CDR3 contains 19 residues. Per germline, CDR1 MNHEY and CDR2 SMNVEV (reference sequence). The V gene end was trimmed by 8 bases and the J gene end by 10 bases; junction bases not matched to a gene: 28. The CDR3 is CASARGTGVIQGIVEAYTF. CDR3 sequence (DNA): TGTGCCAGCGCAAGGGGGACAGGGGTTATTCAGGGGATCGTCGAGGCCTACACCTTC.

The V and J genes are TRBV13 and TRBJ2-4; 8 bases are shared with TRBD1. J lost 7 bases, V lost 2 bases, and 10 bases had no gene match. This CDR3 is built from 16 residues. Germline V gives CDR1 PRHDT, CDR2 FYEKMQ (reference sequence). The CDR3 loop is CASSLTGTGRWNIQYF. CDR3 coding DNA: TGTGCCAGCAGCTTAACCGGGACAGGTCGGTGGAACATTCAGTACTTC.

This clonotype has a handful of counts. The chain links TRBV4-3 to TRBJ2-5; 10 bases are a match to TRBD1. This CDR3 comprises 18 residues. The junction had 12 bases not matched to a gene; V was cut back by 0 bases and J by 5 bases. Germline lookup yields CDR1 LGHNA and CDR2 YSLEER. The CDR3: CASSQEGPPTGGWETQYF. The CDR3 nucleotides read TGCGCCAGCAGCCAAGAAGGGCCCCCGACAGGGGGCTGGGAGACCCAGTACTTC.

This clonotype was counted a few times. The V gene is TRBV7-3, the J gene TRBJ2-5; 8 bases align to TRBD1. Germline V gene lookup returns CDR1 SGHTA and CDR2 FQGTGA. There are 16 residues in the CDR3. Unmatched junction bases numbered 8, after V lost 3 bases and J lost 2 bases. The CDR3 DNA sequence: TGTGCCAGCAGCTTGAGCGGCAGGGGGCTTCAAGAGACCCAGTACTTC. Amino acids: CASSLSGRGLQETQYF.

The V call is TRBV9, the J call TRBJ2-5; D is perhaps TRBD1 (5 bases). V gave up 4 bases and J gave up 2 bases, with 15 bases separating them. This CDR3 region has 15 residues. CDR1 SGDLS and CDR2 YYNGEE come from the germline V gene. Written as DNA, the CDR3 is TGTGCCAGCAGCCCTCAGGGTGGGGCGCAAGAGACCCAGTACTTC. This translates into CASSPQGGAQETQYF.

This chain connects TRBV3-1 to TRBJ2-2, with D possibly TRBD1 on 6 matching bases. Trimming took off 1 base at V and 0 bases at J, with 15 bases between the two ends. The CDR3 runs to 18 residues. The germline CDR1 and CDR2 sequences are LGHDT and YNNKEL (reference sequence). CDR3 nucleotide sequence: TGTGCCAGCAGCCAAGTCGTAGGGCAGGGGCCGAACACCGGGGAGCTGTTTTTT. Its protein product is CASSQVVGQGPNTGELFF.

This clonotype appeared a few times. The chain carries TRBV10-3 and TRBJ2-3; D perhaps matches TRBD2 (5 bases). Per the germline V gene, CDR1 is ENHRY and CDR2 is SYGVKD. The CDR3 spans 15 residues. V lost 3 bases, J lost 2 bases, and 12 bases lay in between. CDR3 DNA sequence: TGTGCCATCAGTGACCGAGGGCTTAACACAGATACGCAGTATTTT. This sequence encodes CAISDRGLNTDTQYF.

This clonotype appeared a single time. This rearrangement joins TRBV12-3 or TRBV12-4 to TRBJ1-2; D ambiguous. The CDR3 runs to 12 residues. The V and J ends lost 5 bases and 12 bases respectively, with 16 bases between them. CDR3 protein: CASSPGPHQNTF. The DNA of the CDR3 is TGTGCCAGCAGTCCCGGACCCCACCAGAACACCTTC.

This clonotype has just a few counts. The chain joins TRBV19 to TRBJ2-2, with D perhaps TRBD1 or TRBD2 (5 bases each). Germline V gene data show CDR1 as LNHDA and CDR2 as SQIVND (reference sequence). V shed 6 bases and J shed 3 bases, with 14 bases lying between them. This CDR3 has 15 residues. DNA for the CDR3: TGTGCCAGTAGGCCCGGGGACGCCTACACCGGGGAGCTGTTTTTT. It specifies CASRPGDAYTGELFF.

The J gene is TRBJ2-7, the V gene TRBV4-1; 12 bases are shared with TRBD1. The CDR3 contains 16 residues. Germline assignment: CDR1 MGHRA and CDR2 YSYEKL. With V trimmed by 0 bases and J by 5 bases, 5 bases remained unmatched. The CDR3 coding sequence is TGCGCCAGCAGCCAAGATGTCGGGACAGGGGGCCACGAGCAGTACGTC. It yields the protein CASSQDVGTGGHEQYV.

The chain carries TRBV12-3 or TRBV12-4 and TRBJ2-3, with 9 bases aligning to TRBD2. V was clipped by 3 bases and J by 5 bases; unmatched bases: 6. The CDR3 loop spans 15 amino acids. The CDR3 DNA reads TGTGCCAGCAGTTTTGGCGGGGGGGCTTTAGATACGCAGTATTTT. It codes for CASSFGGGALDTQYF.

The chain uses TRBV11-2 and TRBJ2-5, with 10 bases identical to TRBD1. V lost 5 bases, J lost 5 bases, and 11 bases stayed unmatched. The germline CDR1 and CDR2 sequences are SGHAT and FQNNGV. The CDR3 consists of 16 residues. The CDR3 DNA reads as TGTGCCAGCAGCCAAACTAGGACAGGGGGAGGGGAGACCCAGTACTTC. The encoded protein is CASSQTRTGGGETQYF.

This clonotype was detected many times. V is TRBV7-2 and J is TRBJ2-3; D may be TRBD1 (5 bases). Trimming removed 2 bases at V and 2 bases at J, with 8 bases between. Germline CDR1 and CDR2: SGHTA and FQGNSA. This CDR3 has 14 amino acids. CDR3 DNA: TGTGCCAGCAGCTTATTACAGGCCACAGATACGCAGTATTTT. Amino acid sequence: CASSLLQATDTQYF. Together with reference TRBV7-2 and TRBJ2-3, the CDR3 gives the full variable domain: GAGVSQSPSNKVTEKGKDVELRCDPISGHTALYWYRQSLGQGLEFLIYFQGNSAPDKSGLPSDRFSAERTGGSVSTLTIQRTQQEDSAVYLCASSLLQATDTQYFGPGTRLTVL.

The chain is built from TRBV28 and TRBJ2-7; 8 bases fit TRBD1. V dropped 6 bases and J dropped 3; count of bases not matched to a gene: 7. The CDR3 consists of 14 residues. Germline assignment: CDR1 MDHEN and CDR2 SYDVKM. The CDR3 bases are TGTGCCAGCAGCAGACAGGGGACCATCTACGAGCAGTACGTC. Its translation is CASSRQGTIYEQYV.

V gene TRBV6-5 combines with J gene TRBJ2-1; TRBD1 matches at 9 bases. The length of the CDR3 is 14 residues. J gave up 7 bases and V 10 bases, and 11 bases lay outside the gene matches. In germline, CDR1 is MNHEY, CDR2 SVGAGI. The CDR3 nucleotides read TGTGCCATATCCACCGGGACAGGGTCTAATGAGCAGTTCTTC. Protein: CAISTGTGSNEQFF.